This record covers a single T cell receptor (beta chain). The target antigen is unknown. The CDR3 length is 14 residues. Germline V gene lookup returns CDR1 SGHNT and CDR2 YYREEE (reference sequence). Trimming at V came to 0 bases and at J to 7 bases, leaving 5 bases not matched to a gene. The sample belongs to a study of vaccination effects on CD4 cells after COVID-19. Study results and caveats: Convalescents' spike-reactive clones after vaccination were mainly made up of new clones that the vaccine induced.

Following culture for more than 9 days, CD4+ T cells were isolated. The repertoire was sequenced with immunoSEQ multiplex PCR; TCRdb's copy has only in-frame clones and lacks some. The sample yields tens of thousands of clones, under 80% seen once. Sample: CD4+ T cells from PBMCs cultured without peptide, taken before COVID-19 vaccination. This sequence joins TRBV5-4 and TRBJ2-5, with 8 bases that match TRBD2. The clonotype was recovered from a human donor who had a prior SARS-CoV-2 infection. The CDR3 nucleotides read TGTGCCAGCAGCTTGGACGGCCGGGGGGGGACCCAGTACTTC. This gives the protein CASSLDGRGGTQYF.